The T cell receptor (beta chain) described here comes from a study of T cell changes during pregnancy in multiple sclerosis. In germline, CDR1 is KGHSH, CDR2 LQKENI. This CDR3 is built from 15 residues. V was pared by 5 bases and J by 0 bases, with 14 bases between. Data came from immunoSEQ multiplex PCR; TCRdb stores just in-frame clones and leaves some out. The data show some 80,000 clones, around 94% seen once. This material consisted of CD4+ T cells from peripheral blood mononuclear cells, taken after pregnancy. The source is a female donor with multiple sclerosis, enrolled in a pregnancy study. The J gene is TRBJ2-7, the V gene TRBV18, with a weak D call TRBD2 (6 bases). The CDR3 DNA reads TGTGCCAGCTCATCGAGCGGGTCCGTCTCCTACGAGCAGTACTTC. This sequence encodes CASSSSGSVSYEQYF.